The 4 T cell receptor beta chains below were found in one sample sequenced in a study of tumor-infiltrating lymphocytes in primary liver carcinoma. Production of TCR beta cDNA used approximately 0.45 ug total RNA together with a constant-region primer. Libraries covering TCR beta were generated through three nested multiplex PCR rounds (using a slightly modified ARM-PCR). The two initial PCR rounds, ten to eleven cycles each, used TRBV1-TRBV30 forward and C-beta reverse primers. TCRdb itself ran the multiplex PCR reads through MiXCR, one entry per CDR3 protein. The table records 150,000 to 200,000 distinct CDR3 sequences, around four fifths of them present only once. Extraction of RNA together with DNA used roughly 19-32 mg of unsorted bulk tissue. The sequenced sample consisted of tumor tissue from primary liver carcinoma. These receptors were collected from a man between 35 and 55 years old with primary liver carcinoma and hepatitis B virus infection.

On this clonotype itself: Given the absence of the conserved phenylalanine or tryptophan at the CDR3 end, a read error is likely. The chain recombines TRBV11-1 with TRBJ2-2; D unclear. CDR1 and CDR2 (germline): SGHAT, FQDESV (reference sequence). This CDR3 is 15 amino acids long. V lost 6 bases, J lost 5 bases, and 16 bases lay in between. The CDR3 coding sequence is TGTGCCAGCAGTCAAACCCGGTGTACAACCGGGGAGCTGTTTTAT. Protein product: CASSQTRCTTGELFY.

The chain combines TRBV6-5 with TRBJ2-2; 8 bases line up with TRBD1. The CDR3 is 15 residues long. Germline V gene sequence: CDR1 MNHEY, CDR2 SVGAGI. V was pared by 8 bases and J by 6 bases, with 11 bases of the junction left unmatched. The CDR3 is CASGRQGINAGELFF. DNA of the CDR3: TGTGCCAGCGGAAGACAGGGGATTAACGCCGGGGAGCTGTTTTTT.

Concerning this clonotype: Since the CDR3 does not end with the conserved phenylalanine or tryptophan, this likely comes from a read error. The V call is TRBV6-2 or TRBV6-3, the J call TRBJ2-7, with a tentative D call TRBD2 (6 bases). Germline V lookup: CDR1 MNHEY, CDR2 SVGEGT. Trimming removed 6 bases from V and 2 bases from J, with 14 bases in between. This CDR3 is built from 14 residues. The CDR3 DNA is TGTGCCAGCAGACTAGCTGGAGGGACCTACGAGCAGTACCTC. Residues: CASRLAGGTYEQYL.

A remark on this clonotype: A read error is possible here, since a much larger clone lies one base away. The chain's CDR3 is CATSGRDPWVTQYF. The CDR3 bases are TGTGCCACCAGTGGCCGGGATCCGTGGGTGACCCAGTACTTC. This chain joins TRBV24-1 and TRBJ2-5; the D gene is possibly TRBD2 (5 bases). The germline V and J ends were trimmed by 5 bases and 7 bases, with 16 bases remaining between them. The CDR3 spans 14 residues. Germline V gene sequence: CDR1 KGHDR, CDR2 SFDVKD.